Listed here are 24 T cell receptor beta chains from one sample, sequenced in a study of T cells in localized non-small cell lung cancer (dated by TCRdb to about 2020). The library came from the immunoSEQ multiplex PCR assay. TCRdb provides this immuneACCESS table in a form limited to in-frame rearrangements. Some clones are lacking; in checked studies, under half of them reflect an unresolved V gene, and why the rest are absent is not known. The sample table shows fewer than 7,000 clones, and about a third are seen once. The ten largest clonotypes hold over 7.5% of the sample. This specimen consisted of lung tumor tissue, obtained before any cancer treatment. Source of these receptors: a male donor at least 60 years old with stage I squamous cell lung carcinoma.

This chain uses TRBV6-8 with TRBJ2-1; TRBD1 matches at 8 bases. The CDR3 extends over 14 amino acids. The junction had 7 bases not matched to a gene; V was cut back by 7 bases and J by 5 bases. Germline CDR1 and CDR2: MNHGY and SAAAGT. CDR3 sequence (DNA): TGTGCCAGCATAAACAGGGGGAACGACAATGAGCAGTTCTTC. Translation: CASINRGNDNEQFF.

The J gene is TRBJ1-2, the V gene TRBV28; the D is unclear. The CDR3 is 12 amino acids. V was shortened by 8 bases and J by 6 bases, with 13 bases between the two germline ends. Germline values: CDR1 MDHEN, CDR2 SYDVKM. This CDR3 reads CASQNRVHGYTF. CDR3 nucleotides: TGTGCCAGCCAGAACCGGGTGCATGGCTACACCTTC.

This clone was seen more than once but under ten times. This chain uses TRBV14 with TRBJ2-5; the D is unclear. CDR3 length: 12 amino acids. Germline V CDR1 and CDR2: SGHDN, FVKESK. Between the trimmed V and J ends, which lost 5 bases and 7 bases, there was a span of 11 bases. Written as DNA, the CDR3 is TGTGCCAGCAGCATTTCTGCCCGGACCCAGTACTTC. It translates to CASSISARTQYF.

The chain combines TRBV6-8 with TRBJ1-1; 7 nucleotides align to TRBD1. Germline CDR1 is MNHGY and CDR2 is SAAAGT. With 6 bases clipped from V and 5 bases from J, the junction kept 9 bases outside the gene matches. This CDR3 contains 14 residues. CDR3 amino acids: CASSHQDRVTEAFF. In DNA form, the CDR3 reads TGTGCCAGCAGCCACCAAGACAGGGTTACTGAAGCTTTCTTT.

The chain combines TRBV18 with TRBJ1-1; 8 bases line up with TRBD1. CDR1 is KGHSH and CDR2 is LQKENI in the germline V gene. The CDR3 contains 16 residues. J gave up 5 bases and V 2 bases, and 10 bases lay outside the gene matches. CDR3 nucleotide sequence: TGTGCCAGCTCACCAGCTACAGGGGGGGGTGAGACTGAAGCTTTCTTT. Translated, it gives CASSPATGGGETEAFF.

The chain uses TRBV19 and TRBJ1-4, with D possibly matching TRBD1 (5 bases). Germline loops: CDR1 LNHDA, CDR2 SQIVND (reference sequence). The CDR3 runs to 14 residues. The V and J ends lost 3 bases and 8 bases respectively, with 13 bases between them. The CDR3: CASSMGDQEEKLFF. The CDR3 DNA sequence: TGTGCCAGTAGTATGGGGGACCAAGAGGAAAAACTGTTTTTT.

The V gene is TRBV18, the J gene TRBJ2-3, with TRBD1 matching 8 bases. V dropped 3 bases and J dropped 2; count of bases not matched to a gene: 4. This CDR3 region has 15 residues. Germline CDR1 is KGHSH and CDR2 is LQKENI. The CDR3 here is CASSPDRGPTDTQYF. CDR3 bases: TGTGCCAGCTCACCCGACAGGGGCCCCACAGATACGCAGTATTTT. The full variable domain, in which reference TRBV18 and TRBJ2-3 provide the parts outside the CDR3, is NAGVMQNPRHLVRRRGQEARLRCSPMKGHSHVYWYRQLPEEGLKFMVYLQKENIIDESGMPKERFSAEFPKEGPSILRIQQVVRGDSAAYFCASSPDRGPTDTQYFGPGTRLTVL.

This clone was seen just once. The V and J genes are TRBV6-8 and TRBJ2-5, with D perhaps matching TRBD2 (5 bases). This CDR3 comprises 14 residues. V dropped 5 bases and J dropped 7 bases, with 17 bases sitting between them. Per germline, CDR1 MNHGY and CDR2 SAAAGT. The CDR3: CASSAPRAKGTQYF. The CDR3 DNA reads TGTGCCAGCAGTGCCCCGAGGGCCAAGGGGACCCAGTACTTC.

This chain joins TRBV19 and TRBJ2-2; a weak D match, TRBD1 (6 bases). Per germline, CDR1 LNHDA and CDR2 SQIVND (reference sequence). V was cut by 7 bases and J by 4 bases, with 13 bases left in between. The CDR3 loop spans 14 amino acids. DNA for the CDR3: TGTGCCAGTAAGAGAGGGGGACCCACCGGGGAGCTGTTTTTT. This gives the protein CASKRGGPTGELFF.

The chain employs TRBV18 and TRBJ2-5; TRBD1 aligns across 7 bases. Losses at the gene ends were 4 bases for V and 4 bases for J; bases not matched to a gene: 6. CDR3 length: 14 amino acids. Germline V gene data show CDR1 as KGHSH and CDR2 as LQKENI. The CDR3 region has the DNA TGTGCCAGCTCACGACAGGGTACCCGAGAGACCCAGTACTTC. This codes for CASSRQGTRETQYF.

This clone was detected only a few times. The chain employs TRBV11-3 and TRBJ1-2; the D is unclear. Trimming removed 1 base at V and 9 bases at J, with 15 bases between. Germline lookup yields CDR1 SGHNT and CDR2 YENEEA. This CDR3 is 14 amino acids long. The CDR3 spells CASSLVGNRGSYTF. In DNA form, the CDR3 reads TGTGCCAGCAGCTTAGTTGGCAATCGCGGTAGCTACACCTTC.

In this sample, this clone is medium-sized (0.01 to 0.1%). The CDR3 nucleotides are TGTGCCAGCAGTTACTTAGGCCAGTCCTACGAGCAGTACTTC. It yields the protein CASSYLGQSYEQYF. This chain joins TRBV6-8 and TRBJ2-7; D call uncertain. The germline V gene has CDR1 MNHGY and CDR2 SAAAGT. The CDR3 has 14 amino acids. Trimming took off 1 base at V and 1 base at J, with 8 bases between the two ends.

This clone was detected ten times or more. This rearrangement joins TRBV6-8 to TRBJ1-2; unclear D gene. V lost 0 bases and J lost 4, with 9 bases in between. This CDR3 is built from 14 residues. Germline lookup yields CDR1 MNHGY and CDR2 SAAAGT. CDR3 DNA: TGTGCCAGCAGTTACTCAGCAGACCCCTATGGCTACACCTTC. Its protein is CASSYSADPYGYTF.

In DNA form, the CDR3 reads TGTGCCAGTAGTATTCTAGCGGGGGGGCTAGTTAGTGAGCAGTTCTTC. As protein: CASSILAGGLVSEQFF. The gene calls are TRBV19 and TRBJ2-1, with 12 bases that match TRBD2. J was trimmed by 9 bases and V by 3 bases; bases with no gene match: 9. From germline, CDR1 is LNHDA and CDR2 SQIVND (reference sequence). The CDR3 is made up of 16 amino acids.

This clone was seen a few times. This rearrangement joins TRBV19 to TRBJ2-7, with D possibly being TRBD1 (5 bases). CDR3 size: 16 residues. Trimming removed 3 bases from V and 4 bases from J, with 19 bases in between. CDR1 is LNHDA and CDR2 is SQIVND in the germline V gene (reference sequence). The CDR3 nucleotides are TGTGCCAGTAGTATTGGGGCGAGAGGCGGCTTTTACGAGCAGTACTTC. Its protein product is CASSIGARGGFYEQYF.

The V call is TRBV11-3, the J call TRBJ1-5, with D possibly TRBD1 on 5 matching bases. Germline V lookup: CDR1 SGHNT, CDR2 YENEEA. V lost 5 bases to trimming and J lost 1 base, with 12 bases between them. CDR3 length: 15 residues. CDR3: CASSQHGGSNQPQHF. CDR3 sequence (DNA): TGTGCCAGCAGCCAACACGGGGGGAGCAATCAGCCCCAGCATTTT.

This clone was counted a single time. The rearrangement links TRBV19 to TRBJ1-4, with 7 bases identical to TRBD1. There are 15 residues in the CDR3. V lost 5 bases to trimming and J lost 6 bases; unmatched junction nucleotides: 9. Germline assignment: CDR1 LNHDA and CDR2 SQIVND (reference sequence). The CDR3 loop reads CASSLWTGSDEKLFF. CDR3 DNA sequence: TGTGCCAGTAGTCTATGGACAGGTTCGGATGAAAAACTGTTTTTT.

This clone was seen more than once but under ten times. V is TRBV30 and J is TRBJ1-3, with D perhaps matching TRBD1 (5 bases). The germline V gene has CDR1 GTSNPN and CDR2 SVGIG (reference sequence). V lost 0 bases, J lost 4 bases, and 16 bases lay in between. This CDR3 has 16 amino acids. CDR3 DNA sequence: TGTGCCTGGAGTGTACTGGCAGGGACTGCCGGAAACACCATATATTTT. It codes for CAWSVLAGTAGNTIYF.

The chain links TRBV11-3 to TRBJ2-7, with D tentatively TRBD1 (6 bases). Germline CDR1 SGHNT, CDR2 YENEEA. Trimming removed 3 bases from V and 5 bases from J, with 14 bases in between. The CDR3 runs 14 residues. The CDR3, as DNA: TGTGCCAGCAGCTTCACAGGGTGGCTCGACGAGCAGTACTTC. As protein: CASSFTGWLDEQYF. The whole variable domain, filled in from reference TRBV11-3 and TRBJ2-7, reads EAGVVQSPRYKIIEKKQPVAFWCNPISGHNTLYWYLQNLGQGPELLIRYENEEAVDDSQLPKDRFSAERLKGVDSTLKIQPAELGDSAVYLCASSFTGWLDEQYFGPGTRLTVT.

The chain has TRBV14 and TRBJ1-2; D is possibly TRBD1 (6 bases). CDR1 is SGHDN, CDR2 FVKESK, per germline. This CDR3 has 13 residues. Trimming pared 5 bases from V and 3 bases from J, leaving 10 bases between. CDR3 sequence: CASSSQGYYGYTF. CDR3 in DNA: TGTGCCAGCAGCTCACAGGGCTACTATGGCTACACCTTC.

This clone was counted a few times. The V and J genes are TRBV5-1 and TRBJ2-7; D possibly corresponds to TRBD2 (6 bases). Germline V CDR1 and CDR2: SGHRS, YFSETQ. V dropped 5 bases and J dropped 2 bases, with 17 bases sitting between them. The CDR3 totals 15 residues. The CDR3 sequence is CASRPGELPPYEQYF. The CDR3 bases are TGCGCCAGCAGACCGGGAGAACTCCCTCCCTACGAGCAGTACTTC.

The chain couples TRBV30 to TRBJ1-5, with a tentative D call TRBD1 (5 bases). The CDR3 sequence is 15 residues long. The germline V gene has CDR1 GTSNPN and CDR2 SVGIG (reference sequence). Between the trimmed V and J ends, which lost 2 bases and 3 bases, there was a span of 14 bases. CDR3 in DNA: TGTGCCTGGAGTACCCTCGACAGCCTCAATCAGCCCCAGCATTTT. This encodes CAWSTLDSLNQPQHF.

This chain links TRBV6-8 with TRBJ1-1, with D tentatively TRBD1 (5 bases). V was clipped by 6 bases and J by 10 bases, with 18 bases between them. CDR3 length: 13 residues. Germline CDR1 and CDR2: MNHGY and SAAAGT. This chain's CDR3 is CASSPTVPMGAFF. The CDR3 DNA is TGTGCCAGCAGCCCGACAGTGCCCATGGGAGCTTTCTTT.

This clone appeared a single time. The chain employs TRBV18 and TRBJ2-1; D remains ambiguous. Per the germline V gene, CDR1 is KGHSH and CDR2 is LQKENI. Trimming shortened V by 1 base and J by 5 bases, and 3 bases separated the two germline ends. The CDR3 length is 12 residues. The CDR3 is CASSPRNNEQFF. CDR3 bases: TGTGCCAGCTCACCACGAAACAATGAGCAGTTCTTC.